This TCR beta chain is from a study of blood T cells in healthy people across ages (dated by TCRdb to the mid-2010s). Broadly, across the study: In model experiments, template switching captured roughly one uniquely barcoded TCR beta cDNA molecule for every two T cells. For two donors (one aged 18 to 30 and one aged 80 or older), the study analyzed two additional independent replicas of 1 million unique cDNA reads from the same blood draw. To track age-related changes in TCR beta repertoire diversity, the study relied on deep sequencing normalized with unique cDNA molecular identifiers. Four age groups were formed from the donors: young (average 16 years), middle-aged (just under 40), aged (around 62) and long-lived (about 80). General study outcomes and caveats: Estimates of total diversity based on one million sequenced T cells were considered lower bounds and underestimates. Compared with the aged group, the long-lived group had more naive CD4+ T cells, fewer expanded clones and increased TCR diversity, a pattern suggesting age selection. Bulk unsorted PBMC profiling prevented conclusive comparison of naive and antigen-experienced compartments. Observed TCR beta diversity per million T cells fell roughly linearly with age, and a significant reduction was already apparent by age approximately 41. The CMV infection status of donors was not known, potentially confounding age-related changes in expanded clonotypes. A strong correlation was found between observed TCR beta diversity and the percentage of naive T cells measured by flow cytometry.

Donors were roughly 40 systemically healthy Caucasian individuals from Russia aged about 6 to 100 years. About 10 milliliters of peripheral blood were collected from each donor into EDTA-treated Vacutainer tubes. PBMCs were isolated by Ficoll-Paque density-gradient centrifugation, with at least 7 million obtained per sample. Trizol reagent was used to extract total RNA from the PBMCs, yielding at least 5.5 micrograms per sample. The percentages of naive CD45RAhigh/CD27high T cells were determined by flow cytometry on a PBMC aliquot from every donor. The method behind the library was 5' RACE. Reads for this sample came from an Illumina HiSeq 2500. A second PCR of roughly 7 to 11 cycles was performed with a sample-barcoded 5' primer and a J-beta primer mix. A unique molecular identifier was introduced onto each TCR beta cDNA molecule by a template-switch 5' adaptor carrying 12 random nucleotides. At least 2.5 million CDR3-containing paired-end reads were obtained from each sample. The Mint cDNA synthesis kit, primed by a TRBC-specific oligonucleotide, was used to synthesize first-strand cDNA from all RNA. Following uracil-DNA glycosylase treatment, all cDNA underwent a first 18-cycle PCR with the universal primers M1SS and BC2_uni_R. For the original study's pipeline: For normalization, 1 million high-quality reads, each with a distinct molecular identifier, were randomly selected from each sample. Instead of being binned into consensus sequences, reads with shared molecular identifiers were discarded. MiTCR, set to a Q25 quality threshold and the strictest error-elimination algorithm, was used for CDR3 identification, clonotype clustering and error correction. A nonparametric unseen species model using Euler transformation provided a lower-bound estimate of total TCR beta diversity. Using fastp at Q25 and MiXCR, TCRdb reprocessed the public reads and kept productive beta chains. Duplicate CDR3 protein sequences are folded into a single record with the most common DNA and genes. The V and J calls follow TCRdb's processing rather than the paper's. This sample comprises about 930,000 distinct CDR3 sequences, roughly 29% of them detected only once. The ten largest clones add up to more than 8.5% of the sample.

V lost 5 bases and J lost 6 bases, and the count of bases not matched to a germline gene is 3. The CDR3 starts with the cysteine, ends with the phenylalanine, and has 13 residues. The only DNA kept is the CDR3, 39 bases in frame from the first base. CDR1 SGHVS and CDR2 FQNEAQ are derived from the germline V gene. Comment on this clonotype: What antigen it recognizes has not been identified. No base-level quality is on record; no much larger clone is a single base apart.

These data are also associated with another study on T cells of mothers and their children. That second report states: The donors were nine systemically healthy Caucasian individuals, made up of three mothers and their six children. cDNA synthesis used all of the extracted RNA, with about 1.5 ug of RNA in each 15 ul reaction. In the second PCR, the M1S primer added sample barcodes and 2-4 random nucleotides. More than 8 million TCR beta CDR3 reads were obtained from each mother, and about 3 million reads were obtained from each child. In both related and unrelated pairs, thymic selection shapes the output of TCR recombination in a similar way, with inherited differences having only a minor effect. Related mother-child pairs always showed normalized repertoire overlap that was slightly higher than in unrelated mother-child pairs, though the difference was never significant. No persistent microchimeric T cell clones were found, with a detection sensitivity of approximately 94 clones per million clonotypes. Deep NGS was used in the study to compare the TCR beta repertoires of mothers and children and to look for features that separate related mother-child pairs from unrelated individuals. Mothers averaged about 37 +/- 4 years of age and children averaged around 11 +/- 4 years. After adapter ligation with NEBNext reagents, the libraries were sequenced on Illumina HiSeq 2000 with 100+100 nt paired-end reads. To prevent cross-contamination, the mother and child libraries were prepared a month apart and were sequenced in separate runs. Each donor had between about 450,000 and 2,100,000 distinct TCR beta clonotypes identified. Naive TCR beta clonotypes were estimated from low-frequency clonotypes matched to each donor's FACS-determined naive share, without sorting.

This TCR was sampled from a woman aged 40 to 50 in good health. The sequencing sample was made of blood. This chain is built from TRBV7-8 and TRBJ2-7; 11 of the junction bases match TRBD1. In nucleotides, the sequence is TGTGCCAGCAGCGCGGACAGGGGGCGCGAGCAGTACTTC. This encodes CASSADRGREQYF. The entire variable domain, with the stretches around the CDR3 drawn from the reference TRBV7-8 and TRBJ2-7 proteins, is GAGVSQSPRYKVAKRGQDVALRCDPISGHVSLFWYQQALGQGPEFLTYFQNEAQLDKSGLPSDRFFAERPEGSVSTLKIQRTQQEDSAVYLCASSADRGREQYFGPGTRLTVT.